A selection of T cell receptor beta chains follows, all from one sample in a study of OX40 agonist ivuxolimab in advanced cancers. Measured with immunoSEQ multiplex PCR; TCRdb has only the in-frame clones, and not every one. The table lists 70,000 to 85,000 clones, 65% to 90% of them singletons, with around 1.1% in the top ten. The material was CD4+ or CD8+ T cells sorted from blood, obtained in a trial of the OX40 agonist ivuxolimab. These receptors were obtained from an adult with an advanced solid tumor such as melanoma, head and neck, liver or kidney cancer. Each CDR3 is given with its conserved first and last residue. Each record gives: J gene, CDR3 length, clone size, V gene, D gene, CDR3 protein, CDR3 DNA. A D gene is named only where the DNA matches it firmly. The size entry is marked missing in some rows and otherwise reads once, few, many or a size class.

J: TRBJ2-3; length: 15; size: -; V: TRBV18; D: -; CDR3: CASSPREGSTDTQYF; DNA: TGTGCCAGCTCACCTCGTGAAGGAAGCACAGATACGCAGTATTTT
J: TRBJ2-7; length: 16; size: -; V: TRBV18; D: TRBD1; CDR3: CASSPLQGQGTYEQYF; DNA: TGTGCCAGCTCACCCCTCCAGGGACAGGGAACCTACGAGCAGTACTTC
J: TRBJ1-5; length: 15; size: few; V: TRBV4-1; D: TRBD1; CDR3: CASSQDGQEGQPQHF; DNA: TGCGCCAGCAGCCAAGATGGACAGGAGGGACAGCCCCAGCATTTT
J: TRBJ2-7; length: 15; size: once; V: TRBV7-9; D: TRBD2; CDR3: CASSLASGGPNEQYF; DNA: TGTGCCAGCAGCCTGGCTAGCGGGGGGCCCAACGAGCAGTACTTC
J: TRBJ1-1; length: 14; size: -; V: TRBV10-3; D: -; CDR3: CAISESVVGVKAFF; DNA: TGTGCCATCAGTGAGTCCGTTGTAGGCGTTAAAGCTTTCTTT
J: TRBJ2-7; length: 13; size: -; V: TRBV7-2; D: -; CDR3: CASSRQGRGEQYF; DNA: TGTGCCAGCAGCCGACAGGGCCGGGGGGAGCAGTACTTC
J: TRBJ2-7; length: 16; size: -; V: TRBV7-2; D: TRBD1; CDR3: CASSLAGGQGSYEQYF; DNA: TGTGCCAGCAGCTTAGCCGGAGGACAGGGTTCCTACGAGCAGTACTTC
J: TRBJ1-1; length: 13; size: -; V: TRBV7-2; D: -; CDR3: CASSKVRDTEAFF; DNA: TGTGCCAGCAGCAAGGTTCGGGACACTGAAGCTTTCTTT
J: TRBJ1-2; length: 14; size: few; V: TRBV6-5; D: TRBD1; CDR3: CASSYQGAGYGYTF; DNA: TGTGCCAGCAGTTACCAGGGGGCTGGCTATGGCTACACCTTC
J: TRBJ1-1; length: 14; size: -; V: TRBV4-2; D: -; CDR3: CASSQGFMNTEAFF; DNA: TGTGCCAGCAGCCAGGGATTTATGAACACTGAAGCTTTCTTT
J: TRBJ2-7; length: 12; size: -; V: TRBV7-9; D: -; CDR3: CASSIEGWEQYF; DNA: TGTGCCAGCAGCATCGAGGGTTGGGAGCAGTACTTC
J: TRBJ2-5; length: 15; size: -; V: TRBV5-6; D: TRBD1; CDR3: CASSPLDRGRETQYF; DNA: TGTGCCAGCAGCCCGCTCGACAGGGGTAGGGAGACCCAGTACTTC
J: TRBJ2-3; length: 13; size: -; V: TRBV7-2; D: -; CDR3: CASSLLTTDTQYF; DNA: TGTGCCAGCAGCCTATTAACGACAGATACGCAGTATTTT
J: TRBJ2-7; length: 15; size: once; V: TRBV4-3; D: TRBD2; CDR3: CASSQDAGGAYEQYF; DNA: TGCGCCAGCAGCCAAGATGCGGGGGGGGCCTACGAGCAGTACTTC
J: TRBJ2-5; length: 17; size: -; V: TRBV10-3; D: TRBD2; CDR3: CAISESPSGANQETQYF; DNA: TGTGCCATCAGTGAGTCCCCTAGCGGGGCGAATCAAGAGACCCAGTACTTC
J: TRBJ1-1; length: 15; size: -; V: TRBV7-2; D: -; CDR3: CASSRPGLVNTEAFF; DNA: TGTGCCAGCAGCCGTCCGGGACTGGTGAACACTGAAGCTTTCTTT
J: TRBJ1-5; length: 13; size: -; V: TRBV15; D: TRBD1; CDR3: CATSLQGGQPQHF; DNA: TGTGCCACCAGCCTCCAGGGGGGACAGCCCCAGCATTTT
J: TRBJ2-1; length: 12; size: -; V: TRBV5-1; D: -; CDR3: CASSFVYNEQFF; DNA: TGCGCCAGCAGCTTTGTCTACAATGAGCAGTTCTTC
J: TRBJ2-2; length: 14; size: few; V: TRBV7-2; D: -; CDR3: CASSFLEGTGELFF; DNA: TGTGCCAGCAGCTTTCTGGAGGGGACCGGGGAGCTGTTTTTT
J: TRBJ1-5; length: 15; size: once; V: TRBV18; D: TRBD1; CDR3: CASSPETGGDQPQHF; DNA: TGTGCCAGCTCACCCGAGACAGGGGGGGATCAGCCCCAGCATTTT
J: TRBJ1-5; length: 14; size: -; V: TRBV7-2; D: -; CDR3: CASSPGTPNQPQHF; DNA: TGTGCCAGCAGCCCCGGGACGCCGAATCAGCCCCAGCATTTT
J: TRBJ1-6; length: 14; size: -; V: TRBV11-2; D: -; CDR3: CASSLHGYNSPLHF; DNA: TGTGCCAGCAGCTTACACGGCTATAATTCACCCCTCCACTTT
J: TRBJ2-2; length: 16; size: -; V: TRBV19; D: -; CDR3: CASFSPGQGYIGELFF; DNA: TGTGCCAGTTTTTCCCCAGGGCAGGGGTACATCGGGGAGCTGTTTTTT
J: TRBJ2-1; length: 14; size: -; V: TRBV10-1; D: -; CDR3: CASSDAGAYNEQFF; DNA: TGCGCCAGCAGTGATGCGGGGGCGTACAATGAGCAGTTCTTC
J: TRBJ2-1; length: 14; size: once; V: TRBV7-2; D: TRBD2; CDR3: CASSGGLAGGLPFF; DNA: TGTGCCAGCAGCGGGGGACTAGCGGGGGGGTTACCGTTCTTC
J: TRBJ2-3; length: 17; size: -; V: TRBV5-1; D: -; CDR3: CASSLELRGAGTDTQYF; DNA: TGCGCCAGCAGCTTGGAACTCCGGGGGGCTGGCACAGATACGCAGTATTTT
J: TRBJ1-5; length: 16; size: -; V: TRBV18; D: -; CDR3: CASSPGEGTSNQPQHF; DNA: TGTGCCAGCTCACCGGGTGAGGGGACCAGCAATCAGCCCCAGCATTTT
J: TRBJ2-5; length: 17; size: -; V: TRBV5-7; D: -; CDR3: CASSLGGVGGDQETQYF; DNA: TGTGCCAGCAGCTTAGGGGGTGTCGGGGGAGACCAAGAGACCCAGTACTTC
J: TRBJ2-7; length: 14; size: -; V: TRBV28; D: -; CDR3: CASRTSDNSYEQYF; DNA: TGTGCCAGCAGGACATCGGACAACTCTTACGAGCAGTACTTC
J: TRBJ2-5; length: 14; size: -; V: TRBV10-3; D: -; CDR3: CAISADSLQETQYF; DNA: TGTGCCATCAGTGCCGACAGTCTACAAGAGACCCAGTACTTC
J: TRBJ2-5; length: 14; size: -; V: TRBV15; D: TRBD2; CDR3: CASGLAGGGETQYF; DNA: TGTGCCTCGGGACTAGCGGGGGGTGGAGAGACCCAGTACTTC
J: TRBJ1-2; length: 14; size: -; V: TRBV10-3; D: TRBD1; CDR3: CAISVGQANYGYTF; DNA: TGTGCCATCAGTGTGGGACAGGCGAACTATGGCTACACCTTC
J: TRBJ1-2; length: 14; size: -; V: TRBV18; D: TRBD1; CDR3: CASSADRGYYGYTF; DNA: TGTGCCAGCTCGGCAGACAGGGGCTACTATGGCTACACCTTC
J: TRBJ1-6; length: 18; size: -; V: TRBV18; D: -; CDR3: CASSPRSARTSANSPLHF; DNA: TGTGCCAGCTCACCAAGGTCAGCGAGAACTTCCGCAAATTCACCCCTCCACTTT
J: TRBJ2-5; length: 14; size: -; V: TRBV5-1; D: -; CDR3: CASSLETVQETQYF; DNA: TGCGCCAGCAGCTTGGAGACAGTACAAGAGACCCAGTACTTC
J: TRBJ2-3; length: 13; size: -; V: TRBV7-9; D: -; CDR3: CASRVLRTDTQYF; DNA: TGTGCCAGCAGAGTCTTACGCACAGATACGCAGTATTTT
J: TRBJ1-2; length: 14; size: few; V: TRBV7-2; D: TRBD1; CDR3: CASSSDRGAYGYTF; DNA: TGTGCCAGCAGCTCAGACAGGGGGGCCTATGGCTACACCTTC
J: TRBJ2-7; length: 16; size: -; V: TRBV4-1; D: -; CDR3: CASSQNEGFQTYEQYF; DNA: TGCGCCAGCAGCCAAAATGAGGGCTTTCAGACCTACGAGCAGTACTTC
J: TRBJ1-2; length: 15; size: once; V: TRBV5-4; D: TRBD1; CDR3: CASSPDRGANYGYTF; DNA: TGTGCCAGCAGCCCTGACAGGGGAGCTAACTATGGCTACACCTTC
J: TRBJ1-1; length: 15; size: -; V: TRBV7-3; D: -; CDR3: CASSLNQPMNTEAFF; DNA: TGTGCCAGCAGCTTAAATCAGCCCATGAACACTGAAGCTTTCTTT
J: TRBJ1-1; length: 14; size: -; V: TRBV7-9; D: TRBD1; CDR3: CASSSQGQGTEAFF; DNA: TGTGCCAGCAGCTCTCAGGGACAGGGCACTGAAGCTTTCTTT
J: TRBJ2-5; length: 13; size: few; V: TRBV27; D: -; CDR3: CASSLGAQETQYF; DNA: TGTGCCAGCAGCCTCGGGGCCCAAGAGACCCAGTACTTC
J: TRBJ1-3; length: 18; size: -; V: TRBV18; D: TRBD1; CDR3: CASSPYRTGIGRPGTIYF; DNA: TGTGCCAGCTCACCATACAGGACAGGGATCGGTAGGCCAGGCACCATATATTTT
J: TRBJ2-4; length: 14; size: -; V: TRBV5-1; D: -; CDR3: CASSARGSMGIQYF; DNA: TGCGCCAGCAGCGCGCGGGGCTCCATGGGCATTCAGTACTTC
J: TRBJ1-1; length: 11; size: -; V: TRBV20-1; D: -; CDR3: CSARANTEAFF; DNA: TGCAGTGCTAGAGCGAACACTGAAGCTTTCTTT
J: TRBJ2-5; length: 15; size: -; V: TRBV5-1; D: -; CDR3: CASSLIQLSQETQYF; DNA: TGCGCCAGCAGCTTGATCCAGTTGTCCCAAGAGACCCAGTACTTC
J: TRBJ2-3; length: 17; size: few; V: TRBV7-9; D: -; CDR3: CASSLARDSLFTDTQYF; DNA: TGTGCCAGCAGCTTAGCGCGGGACTCCCTATTCACAGATACGCAGTATTTT
J: TRBJ1-1; length: 13; size: -; V: TRBV25-1; D: -; CDR3: CASSRDGNTEAFF; DNA: TGTGCCAGCAGTAGGGACGGGAACACTGAAGCTTTCTTT
J: TRBJ1-2; length: 12; size: -; V: TRBV5-1; D: -; CDR3: CASSLDTFGYTF; DNA: TGCGCCAGCAGCTTGGACACGTTTGGCTACACCTTC
J: TRBJ2-1; length: 14; size: -; V: TRBV9; D: TRBD2; CDR3: CASSVSGAHNEQFF; DNA: TGTGCCAGCAGCGTTAGCGGGGCCCACAATGAGCAGTTCTTC
J: TRBJ2-6; length: 18; size: -; V: TRBV19; D: TRBD1; CDR3: CASSIPGRTGTGANVLTF; DNA: TGTGCCAGTAGTATACCCGGTAGGACAGGGACTGGGGCCAACGTCCTGACTTTC
J: TRBJ1-1; length: 13; size: -; V: TRBV19; D: -; CDR3: CASSMGARTEAFF; DNA: TGTGCCAGTAGTATGGGGGCCAGGACTGAAGCTTTCTTT
J: TRBJ2-1; length: 15; size: -; V: TRBV6-6; D: TRBD2; CDR3: CASSSSGGQYNEQFF; DNA: TGTGCCAGCAGTTCCAGCGGGGGCCAATACAATGAGCAGTTCTTC
J: TRBJ2-1; length: 14; size: -; V: TRBV5-1; D: -; CDR3: CASSLSGPGSEQFF; DNA: TGCGCCAGCAGCTTGTCAGGGCCCGGGTCTGAGCAGTTCTTC
J: TRBJ2-5; length: 16; size: -; V: TRBV25-1; D: TRBD1; CDR3: CASTPGGRGFGETQYF; DNA: TGTGCCAGCACCCCTGGGGGCAGGGGGTTCGGGGAGACCCAGTACTTC